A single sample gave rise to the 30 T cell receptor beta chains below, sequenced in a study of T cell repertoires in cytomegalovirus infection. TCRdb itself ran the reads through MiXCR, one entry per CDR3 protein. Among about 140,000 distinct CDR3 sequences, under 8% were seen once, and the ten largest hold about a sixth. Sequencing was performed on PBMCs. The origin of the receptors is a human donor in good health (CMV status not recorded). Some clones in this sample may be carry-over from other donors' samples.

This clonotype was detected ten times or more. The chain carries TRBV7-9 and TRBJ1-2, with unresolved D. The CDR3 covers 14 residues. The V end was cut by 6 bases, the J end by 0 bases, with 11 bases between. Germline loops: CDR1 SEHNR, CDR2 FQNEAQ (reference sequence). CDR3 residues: CASSTVLANYGYTF. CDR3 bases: TGTGCCAGCAGTACAGTGCTAGCTAACTATGGCTACACCTTC.

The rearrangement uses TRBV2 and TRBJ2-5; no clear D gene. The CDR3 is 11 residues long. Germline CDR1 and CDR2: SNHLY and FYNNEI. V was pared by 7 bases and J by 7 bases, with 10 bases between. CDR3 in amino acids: CASILSGTQYF. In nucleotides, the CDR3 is TGTGCCAGCATTTTAAGTGGGACCCAGTACTTC.

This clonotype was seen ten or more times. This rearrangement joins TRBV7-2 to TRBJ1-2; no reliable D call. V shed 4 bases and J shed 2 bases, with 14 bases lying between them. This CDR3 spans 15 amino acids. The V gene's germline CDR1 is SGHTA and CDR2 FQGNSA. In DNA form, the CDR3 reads TGTGCCAGCAGCTCCTCTCCGACGCCAAACTATGGCTACACCTTC. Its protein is CASSSSPTPNYGYTF. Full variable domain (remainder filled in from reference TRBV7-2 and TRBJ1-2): GAGVSQSPSNKVTEKGKDVELRCDPISGHTALYWYRQSLGQGLEFLIYFQGNSAPDKSGLPSDRFSAERTGGSVSTLTIQRTQQEDSAVYLCASSSSPTPNYGYTFGSGTRLTVV.

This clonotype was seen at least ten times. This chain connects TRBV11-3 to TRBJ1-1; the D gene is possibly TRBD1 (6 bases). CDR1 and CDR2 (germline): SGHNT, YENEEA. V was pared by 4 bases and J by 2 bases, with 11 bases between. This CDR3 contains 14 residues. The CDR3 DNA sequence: TGTGCCAGCAGCTCAGGACAGCTCAACACTGAAGCTTTCTTT. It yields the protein CASSSGQLNTEAFF.

The CDR3 DNA sequence: TGTGCCAGCAGCCACCTAGCCACTGGGGCTAACTATGGCTACACCTTC. This codes for CASSHLATGANYGYTF. The chain uses TRBV3-1 and TRBJ1-2; D gene ambiguous. Trimming pared 3 bases from V and 0 bases from J, leaving 14 bases between. From germline, CDR1 is LGHDT and CDR2 YNNKEL (reference sequence). The CDR3 totals 16 residues.

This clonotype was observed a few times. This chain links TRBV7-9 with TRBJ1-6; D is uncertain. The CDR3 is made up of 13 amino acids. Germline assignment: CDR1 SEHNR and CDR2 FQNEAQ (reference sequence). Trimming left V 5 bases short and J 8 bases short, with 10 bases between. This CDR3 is CASSRDKDSPLHF. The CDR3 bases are TGTGCCAGCAGCCGGGATAAGGATTCACCCCTCCACTTT.

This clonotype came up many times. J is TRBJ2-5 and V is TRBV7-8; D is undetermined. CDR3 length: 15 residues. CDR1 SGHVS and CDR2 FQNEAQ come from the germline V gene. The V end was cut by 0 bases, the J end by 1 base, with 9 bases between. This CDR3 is CASSLAATFQETQYF. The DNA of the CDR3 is TGTGCCAGCAGCTTAGCGGCAACCTTCCAAGAGACCCAGTACTTC.

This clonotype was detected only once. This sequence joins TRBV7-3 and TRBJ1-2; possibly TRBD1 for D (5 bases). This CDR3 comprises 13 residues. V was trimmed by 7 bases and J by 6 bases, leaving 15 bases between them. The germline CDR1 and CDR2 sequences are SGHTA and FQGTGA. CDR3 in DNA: TGTGCCAGCACTGGGGGAGGTTCACATGGCTACACCTTC. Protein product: CASTGGGSHGYTF.

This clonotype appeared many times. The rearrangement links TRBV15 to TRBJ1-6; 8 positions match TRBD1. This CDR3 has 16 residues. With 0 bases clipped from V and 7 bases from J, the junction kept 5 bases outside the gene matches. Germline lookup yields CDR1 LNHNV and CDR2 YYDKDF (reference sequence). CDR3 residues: CATSRDLRQGNSPLHF. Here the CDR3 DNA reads TGTGCCACCAGCAGAGATCTCCGACAGGGGAATTCACCCCTCCACTTT. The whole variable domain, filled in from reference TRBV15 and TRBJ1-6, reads DAMVIQNPRYQVTQFGKPVTLSCSQTLNHNVMYWYQQKSSQAPKLLFHYYDKDFNNEADTPDNFQSRRPNTSFCFLDIRSPGLGDTAMYLCATSRDLRQGNSPLHFGNGTRLTVT.

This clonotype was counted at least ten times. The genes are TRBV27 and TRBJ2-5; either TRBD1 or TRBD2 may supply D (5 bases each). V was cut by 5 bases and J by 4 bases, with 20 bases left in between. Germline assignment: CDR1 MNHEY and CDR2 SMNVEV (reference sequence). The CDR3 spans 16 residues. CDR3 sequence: CASSPSSRGVGETQYF. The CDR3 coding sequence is TGTGCCAGCAGTCCCTCTTCTAGGGGAGTAGGAGAGACCCAGTACTTC.

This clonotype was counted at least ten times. The CDR3 loop is CASSWRVFPGELFF. The CDR3 region has the DNA TGTGCCAGCAGCTGGAGGGTCTTTCCCGGGGAGCTGTTTTTT. V usage is TRBV7-2 and J usage is TRBJ2-2, with D possibly TRBD2 on 6 matching bases. The germline V gene has CDR1 SGHTA and CDR2 FQGNSA. The CDR3 is made up of 14 amino acids. Trimming shortened V by 4 bases and J by 6 bases, and 12 bases separated the two germline ends.

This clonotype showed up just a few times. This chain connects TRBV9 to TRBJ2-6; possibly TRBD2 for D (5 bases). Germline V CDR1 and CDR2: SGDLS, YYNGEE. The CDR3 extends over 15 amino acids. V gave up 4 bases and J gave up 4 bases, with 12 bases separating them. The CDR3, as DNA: TGTGCCAGCAGCCCAAAAACGGGGGGGGCCAACGTCCTGACTTTC. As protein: CASSPKTGGANVLTF.

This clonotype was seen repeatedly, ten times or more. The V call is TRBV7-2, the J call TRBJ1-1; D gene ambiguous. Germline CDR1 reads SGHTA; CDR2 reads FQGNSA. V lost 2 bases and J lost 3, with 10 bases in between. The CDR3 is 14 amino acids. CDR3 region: CASSLSVQDTEAFF. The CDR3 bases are TGTGCCAGCAGCTTATCTGTTCAAGACACTGAAGCTTTCTTT.

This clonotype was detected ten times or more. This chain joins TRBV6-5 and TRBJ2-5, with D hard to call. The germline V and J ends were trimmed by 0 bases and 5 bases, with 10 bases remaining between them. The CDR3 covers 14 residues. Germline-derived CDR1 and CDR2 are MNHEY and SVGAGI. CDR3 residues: CASSYSRVAETQYF. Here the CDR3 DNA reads TGTGCCAGCAGTTACTCGAGAGTCGCGGAGACCCAGTACTTC.

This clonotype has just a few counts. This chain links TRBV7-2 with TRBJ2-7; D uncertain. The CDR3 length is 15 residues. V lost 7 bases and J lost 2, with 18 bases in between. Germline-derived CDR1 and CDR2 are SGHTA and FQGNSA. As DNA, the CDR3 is TGTGCCAGCACTCCTCCCGCGGCAACCCCCTACGAGCAGTACTTC. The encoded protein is CASTPPAATPYEQYF.

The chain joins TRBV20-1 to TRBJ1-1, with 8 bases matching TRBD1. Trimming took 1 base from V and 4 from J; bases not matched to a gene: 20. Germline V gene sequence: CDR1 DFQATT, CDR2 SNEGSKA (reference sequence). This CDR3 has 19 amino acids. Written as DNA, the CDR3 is TGCAGTGCTAGAGTCCCGCGACAGGGGTACGGGGGGGCGGGCACTGAAGCTTTCTTT. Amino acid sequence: CSARVPRQGYGGAGTEAFF.

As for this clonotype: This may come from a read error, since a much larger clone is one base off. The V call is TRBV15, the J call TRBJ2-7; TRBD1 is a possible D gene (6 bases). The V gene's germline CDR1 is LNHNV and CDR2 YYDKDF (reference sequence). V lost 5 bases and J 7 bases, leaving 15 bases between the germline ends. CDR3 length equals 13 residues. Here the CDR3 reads CATSGRRGKEQYF. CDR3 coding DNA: TGTGCCACCAGCGGCCGCAGGGGAAAGGAGCAGTACTTC.

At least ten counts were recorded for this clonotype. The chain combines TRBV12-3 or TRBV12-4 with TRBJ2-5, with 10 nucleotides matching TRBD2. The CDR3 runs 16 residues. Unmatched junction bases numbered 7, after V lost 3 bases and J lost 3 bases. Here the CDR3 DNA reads TGTGCCAGCAGTTTCTCTAGCGGGGGCGATGAAGAGACCCAGTACTTC. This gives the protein CASSFSSGGDEETQYF.

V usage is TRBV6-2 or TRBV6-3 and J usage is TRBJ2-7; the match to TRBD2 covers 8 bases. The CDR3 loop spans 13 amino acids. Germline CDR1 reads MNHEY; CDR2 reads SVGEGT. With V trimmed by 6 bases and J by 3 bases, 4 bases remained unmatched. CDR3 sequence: CASRNGGGYEQYF. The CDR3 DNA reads TGTGCCAGCAGGAACGGGGGGGGCTACGAGCAGTACTTC.

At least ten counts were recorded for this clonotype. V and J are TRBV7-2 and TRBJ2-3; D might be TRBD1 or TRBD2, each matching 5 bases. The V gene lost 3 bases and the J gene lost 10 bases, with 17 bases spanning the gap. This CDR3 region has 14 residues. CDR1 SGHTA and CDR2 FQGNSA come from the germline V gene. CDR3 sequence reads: CASSLLGARRSQYF. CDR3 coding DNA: TGTGCCAGCAGCTTGCTCGGGGCGCGGAGGTCGCAGTATTTT.

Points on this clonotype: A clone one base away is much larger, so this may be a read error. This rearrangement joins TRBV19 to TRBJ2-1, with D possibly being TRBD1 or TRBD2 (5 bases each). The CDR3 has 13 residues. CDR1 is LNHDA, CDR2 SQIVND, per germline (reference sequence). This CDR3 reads CTSSFGDLNEQFF. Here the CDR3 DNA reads TGTACCAGTAGTTTCGGGGACCTCAATGAGCAGTTCTTC.

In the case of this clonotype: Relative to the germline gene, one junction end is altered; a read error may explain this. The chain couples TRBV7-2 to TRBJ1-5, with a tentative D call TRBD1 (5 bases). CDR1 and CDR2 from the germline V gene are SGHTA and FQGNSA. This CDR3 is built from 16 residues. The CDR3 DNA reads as TGTGCCAGCAGCCACGGATTGGGGCGCCCTCATCAGACCCAGCATTTT. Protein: CASSHGLGRPHQTQHF.

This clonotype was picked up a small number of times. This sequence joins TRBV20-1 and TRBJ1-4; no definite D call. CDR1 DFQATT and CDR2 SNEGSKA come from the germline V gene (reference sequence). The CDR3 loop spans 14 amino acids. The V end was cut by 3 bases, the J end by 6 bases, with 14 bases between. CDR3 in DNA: TGCAGTGCTAGTTTCGGGGAGGCGGATGAAAAACTGTTTTTT. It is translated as CSASFGEADEKLFF.

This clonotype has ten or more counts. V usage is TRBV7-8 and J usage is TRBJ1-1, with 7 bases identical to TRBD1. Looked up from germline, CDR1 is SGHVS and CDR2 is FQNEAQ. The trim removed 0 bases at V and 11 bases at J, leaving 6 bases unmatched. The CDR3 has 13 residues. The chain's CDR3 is CASSLARDSKAFF. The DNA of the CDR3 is TGTGCCAGCAGCTTAGCTCGGGACAGCAAGGCTTTCTTT. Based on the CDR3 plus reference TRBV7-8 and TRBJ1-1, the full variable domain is GAGVSQSPRYKVAKRGQDVALRCDPISGHVSLFWYQQALGQGPEFLTYFQNEAQLDKSGLPSDRFFAERPEGSVSTLKIQRTQQEDSAVYLCASSLARDSKAFFGQGTRLTVV.

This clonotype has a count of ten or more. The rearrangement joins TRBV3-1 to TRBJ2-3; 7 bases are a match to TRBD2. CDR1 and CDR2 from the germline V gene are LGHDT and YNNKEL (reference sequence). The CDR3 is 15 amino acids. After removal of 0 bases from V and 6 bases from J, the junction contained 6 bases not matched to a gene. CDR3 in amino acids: CASSQEWRGSDTQYF. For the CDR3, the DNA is TGTGCCAGCAGCCAAGAGTGGCGGGGGTCGGATACGCAGTATTTT.

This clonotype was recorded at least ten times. CDR3 residues: CASSLAGGPADTQYF. The CDR3 DNA is TGTGCCAGCAGCTTAGCGGGGGGGCCGGCAGATACGCAGTATTTT. The rearrangement uses TRBV7-3 and TRBJ2-3; 9 bases align to TRBD2. J gave up 4 bases and V 2 bases, and 4 bases lay outside the gene matches. The germline V gene has CDR1 SGHTA and CDR2 FQGTGA. The CDR3 is 15 amino acids.

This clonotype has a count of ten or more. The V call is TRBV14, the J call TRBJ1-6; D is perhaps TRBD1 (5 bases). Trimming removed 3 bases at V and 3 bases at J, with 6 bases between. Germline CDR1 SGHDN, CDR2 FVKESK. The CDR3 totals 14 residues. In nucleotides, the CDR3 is TGTGCCAGCAGCCAGCAGGGCTATAATTCACCCCTCCACTTT. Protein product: CASSQQGYNSPLHF.

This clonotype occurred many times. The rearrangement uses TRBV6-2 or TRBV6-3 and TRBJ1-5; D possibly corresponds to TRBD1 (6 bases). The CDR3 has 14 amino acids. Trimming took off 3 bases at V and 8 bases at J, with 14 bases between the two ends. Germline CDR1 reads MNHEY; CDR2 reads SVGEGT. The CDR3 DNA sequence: TGTGCCAGCAGTTATCTACAGGGCCTAGAGCCCCAGCATTTT. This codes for CASSYLQGLEPQHF.

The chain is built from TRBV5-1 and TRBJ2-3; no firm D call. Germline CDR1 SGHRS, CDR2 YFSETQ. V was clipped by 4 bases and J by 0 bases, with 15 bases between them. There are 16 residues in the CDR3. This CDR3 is CASSTGTSPSTDTQYF. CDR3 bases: TGCGCCAGCAGCACTGGCACGTCCCCAAGCACAGATACGCAGTATTTT.

The CDR3: CASRGELGQEAVAFF. The CDR3 nucleotides read TGTGCCAGCAGGGGGGAGTTAGGACAGGAAGCTGTCGCTTTCTTT. The V gene is TRBV6-8, the J gene TRBJ1-1, with 7 bases that match TRBD1. This CDR3 is 15 amino acids long. Per the germline V gene, CDR1 is MNHGY and CDR2 is SAAAGT. The V segment lost 6 bases and the J segment 11 bases; nucleotides outside the gene matches: 18.